A single sample is the source of the 17 T cell receptor beta chains below, sequenced in a study of regulatory T cells in long-lasting Graves disease. Time point noted: newly diagnosed GD, antithyroid drugs for less than 3 months. Extracted PBMC RNA gave rise to the TCR library. The authors built TCR beta libraries using iRepertoire HTBI primers and Arm-PCR of CDR3 regions. TCRdb ran MiXCR on the multiplex PCR reads and lists one entry per CDR3 protein. The sample has 440,000 or so distinct CDR3 sequences; about a sixth are singletons. Separately, the same data were catalogued under a study of T cells in Graves' hyperthyroidism and ophthalmopathy.

Material: peripheral blood mononuclear cells (PBMCs), obtained at new diagnosis, from a patient treated with antithyroid drugs. The receptors come from a young woman with Graves disease.

This clonotype was picked up many times. The V and J genes are TRBV3-1 and TRBJ2-1; tentatively, D is TRBD2 (5 bases). V dropped 1 base and J dropped 4 bases, with 11 bases sitting between them. The CDR3 consists of 15 residues. The V gene's germline CDR1 is LGHDT and CDR2 YNNKEL (reference sequence). The CDR3 loop is CASSQGLADYNEQFF. CDR3 nucleotide sequence: TGTGCCAGCAGCCAAGGCCTAGCAGATTACAATGAGCAGTTCTTC.

V usage is TRBV25-1 and J usage is TRBJ2-2; 8 nucleotides line up with TRBD2. The V gene's germline CDR1 is MGHDK and CDR2 SYGVNS. Unmatched junction bases numbered 8, after V lost 5 bases and J lost 3 bases. The CDR3 contains 16 residues. CDR3 in amino acids: CASSRAGLGYTGELFF. CDR3 in DNA: TGTGCCAGCAGTAGGGCGGGACTAGGGTACACCGGGGAGCTGTTTTTT.

The rearrangement joins TRBV29-1 to TRBJ2-7; D not certain. Trimming pared 7 bases from V and 0 bases from J, leaving 16 bases between. The CDR3 runs 14 residues. Germline CDR1 reads SQVTM; CDR2 reads ANQGSEA. The CDR3 protein is CSAPRLTHSYEQYF. The CDR3, as DNA: TGCAGCGCACCCCGATTGACACACTCCTACGAGCAGTACTTC.

This clonotype was seen a handful of times. The rearrangement links TRBV20-1 to TRBJ2-7; weak D call: TRBD2 (5 bases). This CDR3 contains 16 residues. CDR1 is DFQATT, CDR2 SNEGSKA, per germline (reference sequence). Trimming cost V 1 base and J 0 bases, with 16 bases left between them. CDR3 coding DNA: TGCAGTGCTAGAGGTGTAGGAGGTCTTATCTCCTACGAGCAGTACTTC. Its translation is CSARGVGGLISYEQYF.

This clonotype was recorded many times. The V call is TRBV7-6, the J call TRBJ1-2; D might be TRBD1 (5 bases). The CDR3 totals 15 residues. The ends were cut back, 1 base at V and 4 bases at J, with 13 bases in the middle. The germline V gene encodes CDR1 SGHVS and CDR2 FNYEAQ. As DNA, the CDR3 is TGTGCCAGCAGCTTAGTGGGTGACAGCATCTATGGCTACACCTTC. This encodes CASSLVGDSIYGYTF.

This clonotype has only a few counts. V gene TRBV9 combines with J gene TRBJ2-7; 8 positions agree with TRBD2. V lost 2 bases to trimming and J lost 5 bases; unmatched junction nucleotides: 9. CDR1 is SGDLS, CDR2 YYNGEE, per germline. There are 15 residues in the CDR3. CDR3 in amino acids: CASSVYGGRLDEQYF. CDR3 nucleotide sequence: TGTGCCAGCAGCGTGTACGGCGGGAGGTTGGACGAGCAGTACTTC.

With regard to this clonotype: A much bigger clone sits one base away, suggesting this may be a read error. V and J are TRBV4-1 and TRBJ1-2; the D is unclear. Germline V gene lookup returns CDR1 MGHRA and CDR2 YSYEKL. Between the trimmed V and J ends, which lost 0 bases and 6 bases, there was a span of 14 bases. The CDR3 length is 15 residues. The CDR3 protein is CASSQEGTGSNGYTF. CDR3 nucleotide sequence: TGCGCCAGCAGCCAAGAGGGCACGGGAAGCAATGGCTACACCTTC.

This clonotype was seen a handful of times. The CDR3 loop reads CASSQDHSAGEGETQYF. Here the CDR3 DNA reads TGTGCCAGCAGCCAAGATCATAGCGCGGGGGAAGGGGAGACCCAGTACTTC. This chain connects TRBV4-2 to TRBJ2-5; 7 nucleotides align to TRBD2. The CDR3 spans 17 residues. CDR1 is LGHNA and CDR2 is YNFKEQ in the germline V gene. J lost 5 bases, V lost 0 bases, and 12 bases had no gene match.

This clonotype has a count of ten or more. V is TRBV2 and J is TRBJ2-7; a weak D match, TRBD2 (7 bases). Germline values: CDR1 SNHLY, CDR2 FYNNEI. This CDR3 is 13 amino acids long. V lost 11 bases and J 5 bases, leaving 19 bases between the germline ends. The CDR3 DNA reads as TGTGCCCTCCGGCGGGGGCTTCGGGACGAGCAGTACTTC. As protein: CALRRGLRDEQYF.

The chain joins TRBV28 to TRBJ2-1; D call uncertain. CDR3 length equals 12 residues. Trimming left V 2 bases short and J 12 bases short, with 11 bases between. Per the germline V gene, CDR1 is MDHEN and CDR2 is SYDVKM. The CDR3 DNA reads as TGTGCCAGCAGTTTAAAGGGCAGTAGGCAGTTCTTC. Translated, it gives CASSLKGSRQFF.

This clonotype was observed a few times. J is TRBJ1-1 and V is TRBV7-9; 7 nucleotides line up with TRBD1. This CDR3 has 18 residues. Per germline, CDR1 SEHNR and CDR2 FQNEAQ (reference sequence). The trim removed 0 bases at V and 0 bases at J, leaving 10 bases unmatched. In DNA, the CDR3 is TGTGCCAGCAGCTTAGCGCCAGGGGGGGGCCATATGAACACTGAAGCTTTCTTT. Residues: CASSLAPGGGHMNTEAFF.

The V gene is TRBV5-6, the J gene TRBJ2-2; D may be TRBD1 (6 bases). The germline CDR1 and CDR2 sequences are SGHDT and YYEEEE. This CDR3 spans 14 amino acids. V lost 0 bases and J 6 bases, leaving 9 bases between the germline ends. This CDR3 is CASSLAEGAGELFF. The DNA of the CDR3 is TGTGCCAGCAGCTTGGCCGAGGGGGCCGGGGAGCTGTTTTTT.

About this clonotype itself: A read error may be the cause here, since a much bigger clone is one base away. The chain has TRBV7-8 and TRBJ2-3, with D unresolved. This CDR3 comprises 13 residues. Germline V gene sequence: CDR1 SGHVS, CDR2 FQNEAQ. The CDR3 nucleotides read TGTGTCAGCACGGCCCTCCTGGCAGATACGCAGTATTTT. As protein: CVSTALLADTQYF.

This clonotype was detected many times. The chain joins TRBV3-1 to TRBJ1-6; no clear D. V lost 4 bases to trimming and J lost 9 bases, with 7 bases between them. Germline V gene sequence: CDR1 LGHDT, CDR2 YNNKEL (reference sequence). The CDR3 length is 12 residues. This CDR3 reads CASSLPGSPLHF. The CDR3 DNA follows: TGTGCCAGCAGCCTGCCCGGTTCACCCCTCCACTTT.

V usage is TRBV28 and J usage is TRBJ1-5; perhaps TRBD1 as D (5 bases). The length of the CDR3 is 15 residues. Germline CDR1 MDHEN, CDR2 SYDVKM. The V gene lost 4 bases and the J gene lost 6 bases, with 16 bases spanning the gap. The CDR3 spells CASSSQAQGIQPQHF. The CDR3 nucleotides are TGTGCCAGCAGTTCACAGGCGCAGGGAATTCAGCCCCAGCATTTT. The full variable domain, with the rest looked up from reference TRBV28 and TRBJ1-5, is DVKVTQSSRYLVKRTGEKVFLECVQDMDHENMFWYRQDPGLGLRLIYFSYDVKMKEKGDIPEGYSVSREKKERFSLILESASTNQTSMYLCASSSQAQGIQPQHFGDGTRLSIL.

The sample holds many counts of this clonotype. The chain is built from TRBV28 and TRBJ2-2; TRBD2 is a possible D gene (5 bases). The CDR3 totals 14 residues. V lost 2 bases and J 3 bases, leaving 7 bases between the germline ends. The germline CDR1 and CDR2 sequences are MDHEN and SYDVKM. DNA of the CDR3: TGTGCCAGCAGTTTAAACGGGGACACCGGGGAGCTGTTTTTT. It codes for CASSLNGDTGELFF. The full variable domain, in which reference TRBV28 and TRBJ2-2 provide the parts outside the CDR3, is DVKVTQSSRYLVKRTGEKVFLECVQDMDHENMFWYRQDPGLGLRLIYFSYDVKMKEKGDIPEGYSVSREKKERFSLILESASTNQTSMYLCASSLNGDTGELFFGEGSRLTVL.

CDR3 sequence: CASSLRTDLRDTEAFF. The CDR3 region has the DNA TGTGCCAGCAGTTTAAGGACAGATTTGAGGGACACTGAAGCTTTCTTT. The V call is TRBV28, the J call TRBJ1-1, with D perhaps TRBD1 (6 bases). Germline CDR1 reads MDHEN; CDR2 reads SYDVKM. The V gene lost 2 bases and the J gene lost 3 bases, with 16 bases spanning the gap. The CDR3 is made up of 16 amino acids.